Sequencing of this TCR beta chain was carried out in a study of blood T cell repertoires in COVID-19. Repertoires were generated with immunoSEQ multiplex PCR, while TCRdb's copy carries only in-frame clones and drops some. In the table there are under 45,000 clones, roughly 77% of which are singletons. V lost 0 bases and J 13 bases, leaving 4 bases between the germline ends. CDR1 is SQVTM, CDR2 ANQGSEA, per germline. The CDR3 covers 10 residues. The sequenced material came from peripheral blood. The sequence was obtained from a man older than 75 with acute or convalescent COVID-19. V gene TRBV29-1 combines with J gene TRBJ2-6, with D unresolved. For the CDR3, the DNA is TGCAGCGTTGAAGACGGGGTCCTGACTTTC. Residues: CSVEDGVLTF.